This T cell receptor (beta chain) stems from a study of T cell responses to AZD1222 COVID-19 vaccine. TCRdb keeps only in-frame clones here, not all; method: immunoSEQ multiplex PCR. The table shows some 110,000 clones, with about 86% occurring only once. Points from the study as a whole: Clonal diversity was possibly underestimated, and white British individuals and females predominated among donors. Spike-specific TCR repertoires showed rising breadth and depth after two AZD1222 doses.

Regarding this clone: Its antigen is currently unknown.

The V gene lost 1 base and the J gene lost 4 bases, with 4 bases spanning the gap. CDR3 length equals 13 residues. This sequence originates from an adult who received the AZD1222 COVID-19 vaccine. Material: peripheral blood, obtained 28 days after the second AZD1222 dose. The V and J genes are TRBV12-3 or TRBV12-4 and TRBJ2-2, with D unresolved. In DNA form, the CDR3 reads TGTGCCAGCAGTTTAGAGATCACCGGGGAGCTGTTTTTT. Protein: CASSLEITGELFF.